These 27 T cell receptor beta chains share one sample of origin, sequenced in a study of OX40 agonist ivuxolimab in advanced cancers. The table came from immunoSEQ multiplex PCR; TCRdb's copy has only in-frame clones and leaves some out. The sample shows approximately 86,000 clones, 80% to 95% of them seen only once. The source material was CD4+ or CD8+ T cells sorted from blood, sampled in a trial of the OX40 agonist ivuxolimab. The receptors here all came from an adult with an advanced solid tumor such as melanoma, head and neck, liver or kidney cancer.

The rearrangement joins TRBV6-5 to TRBJ2-2; D might be TRBD1 (6 bases). The CDR3 covers 15 residues. V lost 7 bases and J 4 bases, leaving 16 bases between the germline ends. Germline CDR1 and CDR2: MNHEY and SVGAGI. CDR3 protein: CASTRLGQPTGELFF. CDR3 nucleotide sequence: TGTGCCAGCACCAGGCTTGGACAGCCCACCGGGGAGCTGTTTTTT.

The rearrangement joins TRBV2 to TRBJ2-3; D possibly corresponds to TRBD1 (6 bases). This CDR3 contains 14 residues. Germline CDR1 is SNHLY and CDR2 is FYNNEI. V lost 5 bases to trimming and J lost 4 bases, with 13 bases between them. CDR3 in amino acids: CASSRQARSDTQYF. The CDR3 nucleotides read TGTGCCAGCAGTAGACAGGCCCGGTCAGATACGCAGTATTTT.

The gene calls are TRBV28 and TRBJ2-7, with 7 bases matching TRBD1. J was trimmed by 3 bases and V by 6 bases; bases with no gene match: 17. Germline CDR1 reads MDHEN; CDR2 reads SYDVKM. CDR3 length equals 17 residues. The CDR3 DNA reads as TGTGCCAGCAGGAAGAGGATGGGGACAGCGGACATCTACGAGCAGTACTTC. This codes for CASRKRMGTADIYEQYF.

The chain uses TRBV28 and TRBJ2-2, with D possibly matching TRBD2 (6 bases). V was cut by 6 bases and J by 4 bases, with 15 bases left in between. CDR1 MDHEN and CDR2 SYDVKM come from the germline V gene. This CDR3 is built from 15 residues. CDR3 loop: CASRQTGAPTGELFF. CDR3 nucleotide sequence: TGTGCCAGCAGACAGACGGGAGCGCCCACCGGGGAGCTGTTTTTT.

This clone was recorded only once. The chain combines TRBV5-1 with TRBJ2-3; the match to TRBD2 covers 10 bases. The J segment lost 1 base and the V segment lost 7 bases, leaving 6 bases of the junction unmatched. Germline V gives CDR1 SGHRS, CDR2 YFSETQ. This CDR3 spans 15 amino acids. The CDR3 is CASQVAGGRTDTQYF. The DNA of the CDR3 is TGCGCCAGCCAGGTAGCGGGAGGACGCACAGATACGCAGTATTTT.

On this clone: The junction departs from germline at one end; a sequencing error may be responsible. The chain recombines TRBV6-1 with TRBJ2-6; D could derive from TRBD1 or TRBD2 (6 bases each). Germline CDR1 is MNHNS and CDR2 is SASEGT. CDR3 size: 16 residues. CDR3 DNA: TGTGCCAGCAGTGCCGTCGGGGGCGGTGGGACCAACGTCCTGACTTTC. Translated, it gives CASSAVGGGGTNVLTF.

The chain uses TRBV5-1 and TRBJ2-7, with a weak D call TRBD2 (7 bases). Germline V gives CDR1 SGHRS, CDR2 YFSETQ. This CDR3 has 16 residues. V was shortened by 4 bases and J by 4 bases, with 21 bases between the two germline ends. CDR3 in amino acids: CASSHVGGRELYEQYF. Written as DNA, the CDR3 is TGCGCCAGCAGCCACGTGGGGGGGCGGGAGTTGTACGAGCAGTACTTC.

The genes are TRBV28 and TRBJ1-1; 8 bases align to TRBD1. Germline V lookup: CDR1 MDHEN, CDR2 SYDVKM. Germline trimming cut 4 bases from V and 1 base from J; bases unmatched to any gene: 8. The CDR3 spans 16 residues. CDR3 nucleotide sequence: TGTGCCAGCAGTTCTAACCTCGGACAGGGGAACACTGAAGCTTTCTTT. Amino acids: CASSSNLGQGNTEAFF. Based on the CDR3 plus reference TRBV28 and TRBJ1-1, the full variable domain is DVKVTQSSRYLVKRTGEKVFLECVQDMDHENMFWYRQDPGLGLRLIYFSYDVKMKEKGDIPEGYSVSREKKERFSLILESASTNQTSMYLCASSSNLGQGNTEAFFGQGTRLTVV.

This clone was detected only once. The chain uses TRBV5-4 and TRBJ1-1, with 9 positions matching TRBD1. The germline V gene has CDR1 SGHNT and CDR2 YYREEE (reference sequence). The V segment lost 4 bases and the J segment 5 bases; nucleotides outside the gene matches: 3. The CDR3 loop spans 13 amino acids. CDR3 protein: CASSRQGGTEAFF. CDR3 bases: TGTGCCAGCAGCCGACAGGGGGGGACTGAAGCTTTCTTT.

V is TRBV10-3 and J is TRBJ2-1; TRBD2 matches at 8 bases. Germline CDR1 ENHRY, CDR2 SYGVKD. Losses at the gene ends were 3 bases for V and 7 bases for J; bases not matched to a gene: 8. The CDR3 covers 15 residues. The CDR3, as DNA: TGTGCCATCAGTGACCAAACGACTAGCGTTAATGAGCAGTTCTTC. It specifies CAISDQTTSVNEQFF.

The gene calls are TRBV4-1 and TRBJ1-2; possibly TRBD1 for D (6 bases). CDR3 length: 14 amino acids. The V gene's germline CDR1 is MGHRA and CDR2 YSYEKL. V was cut by 5 bases and J by 7 bases, with 17 bases left in between. The CDR3 loop reads CASSLRVLQGGYTF. For the CDR3, the DNA is TGCGCCAGCAGCTTACGGGTGTTACAGGGTGGCTACACCTTC.

The chain uses TRBV19 and TRBJ2-1; D call uncertain. Trimming took 5 bases from V and 5 from J, leaving 10 bases between them. This CDR3 spans 13 amino acids. Germline assignment: CDR1 LNHDA and CDR2 SQIVND (reference sequence). CDR3 nucleotides: TGTGCCAGTAGTCTCCAGGCTCACAATGAGCAGTTCTTC. Protein sequence: CASSLQAHNEQFF.

The rearrangement links TRBV5-1 to TRBJ2-3; 10 bases align to TRBD2. The CDR3 is 15 residues long. Trimming removed 5 bases from V and 1 base from J; junction bases left unmatched: 4. Germline CDR1 and CDR2: SGHRS and YFSETQ. CDR3 region: CASRRGTSGTDTQYF. The CDR3 region has the DNA TGCGCCAGCAGGCGAGGGACTAGCGGCACAGATACGCAGTATTTT.

This clone was recorded only once. The chain has TRBV6-5 and TRBJ2-7; no reliable D call. This CDR3 comprises 13 residues. The V gene lost 7 bases and the J gene lost 0 bases, with 10 bases spanning the gap. Germline V gene sequence: CDR1 MNHEY, CDR2 SVGAGI. The CDR3 DNA reads TGTGCCAGCAAGCAGGCCGCCTCCTACGAGCAGTACTTC. Translation: CASKQAASYEQYF.

The chain recombines TRBV5-1 with TRBJ2-5; D is possibly TRBD2 (5 bases). Trimming stripped 0 bases from V and 2 bases from J, with 11 bases between. Per germline, CDR1 SGHRS and CDR2 YFSETQ. This CDR3 region has 15 residues. The CDR3 DNA is TGCGCCAGCAGCTTGGCCGGGGTGGGGCAAGAGACCCAGTACTTC. This encodes CASSLAGVGQETQYF.

This chain connects TRBV28 to TRBJ2-7; 7 bases are a match to TRBD1. Per the germline V gene, CDR1 is MDHEN and CDR2 is SYDVKM. The CDR3 is made up of 15 amino acids. V gave up 4 bases and J gave up 4 bases; unmatched junction bases: 10. CDR3 protein: CASSSSDRLLYEQYF. CDR3 sequence (DNA): TGTGCCAGCAGTTCATCGGACAGGTTACTGTACGAGCAGTACTTC.

The CDR3 reads CASTSSGIDLDEQYF. For the CDR3, the DNA is TGTGCCAGCACTTCTAGCGGGATTGATCTCGACGAGCAGTACTTC. The chain carries TRBV2 and TRBJ2-7; TRBD2 aligns across 9 bases. J lost 5 bases, V lost 7 bases, and 12 bases had no gene match. Per germline, CDR1 SNHLY and CDR2 FYNNEI. The CDR3 loop spans 15 amino acids.

The chain has TRBV5-8 and TRBJ1-1; no clear D. This CDR3 comprises 13 residues. Germline V gene lookup returns CDR1 SGHTS and CDR2 YDEGEE. Trimming removed 3 bases from V and 1 base from J, with 7 bases in between. CDR3 nucleotide sequence: TGTGCCAGCAGCTCCCCGACGAACACTGAAGCTTTCTTT. This translates into CASSSPTNTEAFF.

The chain carries TRBV5-1 and TRBJ1-1; a weak D match, TRBD1 (6 bases). The germline V and J ends were trimmed by 5 bases and 0 bases, with 14 bases remaining between them. Per the germline V gene, CDR1 is SGHRS and CDR2 is YFSETQ. The CDR3 length is 15 residues. This CDR3 reads CASSTIGGMNTEAFF. CDR3 DNA sequence: TGCGCCAGCAGTACAATCGGGGGCATGAACACTGAAGCTTTCTTT.

J is TRBJ2-3 and V is TRBV7-2; D not resolved. V lost 5 bases and J lost 6, with 15 bases in between. The CDR3 is 14 amino acids. The germline gives CDR1 SGHTA, CDR2 FQGNSA. In DNA, the CDR3 is TGTGCCAGCAGCCCTGGGTATAGTTCCGATACGCAGTATTTT. This codes for CASSPGYSSDTQYF. Supplemented by reference TRBV7-2 and TRBJ2-3, the full variable domain reads GAGVSQSPSNKVTEKGKDVELRCDPISGHTALYWYRQSLGQGLEFLIYFQGNSAPDKSGLPSDRFSAERTGGSVSTLTIQRTQQEDSAVYLCASSPGYSSDTQYFGPGTRLTVL.

This chain uses TRBV28 with TRBJ1-2, with unresolved D. The CDR3 is made up of 13 amino acids. Germline CDR1 MDHEN, CDR2 SYDVKM. The V and J ends lost 3 bases and 1 base respectively, with 6 bases between them. CDR3 in amino acids: CASSLTHNYGYTF. The CDR3 DNA is TGTGCCAGCAGTTTGACACATAACTATGGCTACACCTTC.

The chain combines TRBV2 with TRBJ1-2, with a weak D call TRBD1 (6 bases). The CDR3 covers 14 residues. Germline V gene data show CDR1 as SNHLY and CDR2 as FYNNEI. V lost 11 bases and J 0 bases, leaving 16 bases between the germline ends. The CDR3: CAAQQGTSNYGYTF. The CDR3 nucleotides read TGTGCCGCCCAGCAGGGGACGTCTAACTATGGCTACACCTTC.

The chain links TRBV5-6 to TRBJ1-3; 9 bases agree with TRBD1. CDR1 is SGHDT, CDR2 YYEEEE, per germline. V lost 1 base, J lost 6 bases, and 2 bases stayed unmatched. The CDR3 has 14 residues. The CDR3 region is CASSLTGGLNTIYF. The CDR3 region has the DNA TGTGCCAGCAGCTTGACAGGGGGCTTAAACACCATATATTTT.

The chain is built from TRBV28 and TRBJ2-7; 8 positions agree with TRBD1. Trimming removed 1 base from V and 2 bases from J; junction bases left unmatched: 1. There are 14 residues in the CDR3. Germline CDR1 is MDHEN and CDR2 is SYDVKM. For the CDR3, the DNA is TGTGCCAGCAGTTTATCGGGACAGGCCTACGAGCAGTACTTC. Its translation: CASSLSGQAYEQYF.

This chain connects TRBV7-2 to TRBJ1-6, with a possible D match to TRBD1 (6 bases). CDR1 is SGHTA and CDR2 is FQGNSA in the germline V gene. The CDR3 is made up of 14 amino acids. Trimming removed 6 bases at V and 10 bases at J, with 16 bases between. The DNA of the CDR3 is TGTGCCAGCAGGAGCACAGGGTCGGAGTCACCCCTCCACTTT. Protein: CASRSTGSESPLHF. The full variable domain, rest sourced from reference TRBV7-2 and TRBJ1-6, is GAGVSQSPSNKVTEKGKDVELRCDPISGHTALYWYRQSLGQGLEFLIYFQGNSAPDKSGLPSDRFSAERTGGSVSTLTIQRTQQEDSAVYLCASRSTGSESPLHFGNGTRLTVT.

This clone appeared once. This chain connects TRBV30 to TRBJ2-3, with no clear D. V dropped 8 bases and J dropped 0 bases, with 18 bases sitting between them. The germline V gene has CDR1 GTSNPN and CDR2 SVGIG (reference sequence). The length of the CDR3 is 15 residues. CDR3 protein: CAQRARWTSTDTQYF. The DNA of the CDR3 is TGTGCCCAAAGGGCCCGGTGGACCAGCACAGATACGCAGTATTTT. Full variable domain (rest looked up from reference TRBV30 and TRBJ2-3): SQTIHQWPATLVQPVGSPLSLECTVEGTSNPNLYWYRQAAGRGLQLLFYSVGIGQISSEVPQNLSASRPQDRQFILSSKKLLLSDSGFYLCAQRARWTSTDTQYFGPGTRLTVL.

This chain joins TRBV5-1 and TRBJ2-3, with no clear D. The CDR3 is 18 residues long. Germline-derived CDR1 and CDR2 are SGHRS and YFSETQ. The ends were cut back, 0 bases at V and 0 bases at J, with 17 bases in the middle. CDR3 DNA: TGCGCCAGCAGCTTGGTCGGGTCTTGGACCGAGAGCACAGATACGCAGTATTTT. Its protein product is CASSLVGSWTESTDTQYF.